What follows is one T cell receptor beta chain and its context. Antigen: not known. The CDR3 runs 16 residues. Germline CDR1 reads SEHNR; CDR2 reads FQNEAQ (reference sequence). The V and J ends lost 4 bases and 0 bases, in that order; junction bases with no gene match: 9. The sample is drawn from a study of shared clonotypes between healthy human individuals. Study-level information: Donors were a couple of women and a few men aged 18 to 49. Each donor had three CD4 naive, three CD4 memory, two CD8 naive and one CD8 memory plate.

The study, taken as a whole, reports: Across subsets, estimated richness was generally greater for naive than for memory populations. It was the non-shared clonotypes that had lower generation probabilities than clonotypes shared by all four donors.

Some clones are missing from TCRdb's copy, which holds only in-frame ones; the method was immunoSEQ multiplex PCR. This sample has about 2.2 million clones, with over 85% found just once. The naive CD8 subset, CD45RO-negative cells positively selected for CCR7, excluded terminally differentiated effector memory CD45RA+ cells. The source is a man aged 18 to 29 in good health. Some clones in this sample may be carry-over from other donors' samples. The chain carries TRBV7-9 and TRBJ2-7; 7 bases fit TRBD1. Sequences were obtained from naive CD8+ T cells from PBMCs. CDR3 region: CASSSLRQGSSYEQYF. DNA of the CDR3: TGTGCCAGCAGCTCACTTAGACAGGGAAGCTCCTACGAGCAGTACTTC.